The clone carrying this TCR beta chain has at least ten counts. Its antigen is currently unknown. Lactation, pregnancy, other autoimmune disease or uncontrolled infection excluded patients. Out of over 9 ml of fresh peripheral blood came the PBMCs. This record comes from a study of T cells in Graves' hyperthyroidism and ophthalmopathy. General study findings and limits: Most expanded thyroid clonotypes above 0.001 recurred in blood. In the analysis, a 13 V-J model separated ophthalmopathy from stable hyperthyroidism.

The CDR3 has 16 amino acids. V was cut by 1 base and J by 2 bases, with 14 bases left in between. The germline CDR1 and CDR2 sequences are SGHTA and FQGNSA. Amplification targeted TCR beta CDR3 regions from RNA transcripts. Using the HTBI primer set, a first-round RT-PCR was run on the TCR CDR3. MiXCR was run by TCRdb on the multiplex PCR reads, yielding one entry per CDR3 protein. The repertoire includes some 360,000 distinct CDR3 sequences, around a sixth of them detected once, and about a sixth sits in the top ten. The sequencing sample was made of blood. This receptor was obtained from a woman aged 40 to 50 with Graves' ophthalmopathy. This chain connects TRBV7-2 to TRBJ1-2, with D possibly being TRBD1 (6 bases). CDR3 loop: CASSLVYGGRNYGYTF. In DNA, the CDR3 is TGTGCCAGCAGCTTAGTTTACGGGGGGCGAAACTATGGCTACACCTTC.